One sample yielded the 18 T cell receptor beta chains listed below, sequenced in a study of shared clonotypes between healthy human individuals. Some clones are missing from TCRdb's copy, which holds only in-frame ones; the method was immunoSEQ multiplex PCR. The repertoire holds approximately 2.5 million clones, with roughly 93% as singletons. Sequenced sample: naive CD4+ T cells from PBMCs. Subset meaning: CD45RA+ positively selected. All receptors come from a man between 18 and 29 years old in good health. Some clones in this sample may be carry-over from other donors' samples.

This chain connects TRBV7-2 to TRBJ1-5; no reliable D call. The germline gives CDR1 SGHTA, CDR2 FQGNSA. V lost 5 bases and J lost 0, with 11 bases in between. The CDR3 runs 15 residues. The CDR3 reads CASSPLANSNQPQHF. DNA of the CDR3: TGTGCCAGCAGCCCCCTCGCCAATAGCAATCAGCCCCAGCATTTT.

The chain employs TRBV6-5 and TRBJ2-3, with 8 positions matching TRBD1. The CDR3 is 15 amino acids. The germline V gene has CDR1 MNHEY and CDR2 SVGAGI. V dropped 2 bases and J dropped 3; count of bases not matched to a gene: 4. The CDR3 DNA reads as TGTGCCAGCAGTTACCGGACAGGGCGGACAGATACGCAGTATTTT. It is translated as CASSYRTGRTDTQYF.

This clone showed up just once. This chain uses TRBV5-5 with TRBJ2-2; 8 bases agree with TRBD1. The CDR3 is made up of 14 amino acids. J was trimmed by 6 bases and V by 4 bases; bases with no gene match: 5. Per germline, CDR1 SGHKS and CDR2 YYEKEE (reference sequence). The CDR3 DNA is TGTGCCAGCAGCCGGACAGGGAGTGCCGGGGAGCTGTTTTTT. It specifies CASSRTGSAGELFF.

This chain joins TRBV5-4 and TRBJ1-5; D uncertain. CDR1 and CDR2 from the germline V gene are SGHNT and YYREEE (reference sequence). CDR3 length equals 13 residues. The V gene lost 1 base and the J gene lost 2 bases, with 4 bases spanning the gap. DNA for the CDR3: TGTGCCAGCAGCTTGAACGGCAATCAGCCCCAGCATTTT. Protein sequence: CASSLNGNQPQHF.

This clone was picked up one time. The chain recombines TRBV2 with TRBJ2-1; 13 nucleotides line up with TRBD2. Germline V gives CDR1 SNHLY, CDR2 FYNNEI. The CDR3 totals 16 residues. The V gene end was trimmed by 2 bases and the J gene end by 6 bases; junction bases not matched to a gene: 4. CDR3 protein: CASSELGLAGLNEQFF. The CDR3 DNA is TGTGCCAGCAGTGAATTGGGACTAGCGGGGCTCAATGAGCAGTTCTTC.

A note on this clone: A much bigger clone sits one base away, suggesting this may be a read error. The V and J genes are TRBV5-5 and TRBJ1-5, with 8 bases aligning to TRBD1. Germline assignment: CDR1 SGHKS and CDR2 YYEKEE (reference sequence). The CDR3 runs 13 residues. The V and J ends lost 2 bases and 5 bases, in that order; junction bases with no gene match: 0. Here the CDR3 reads CASSLQGDQPQHF. CDR3 sequence (DNA): TGTGCCAGCAGCTTACAGGGGGATCAGCCCCAGCATTTT. Supplemented by reference TRBV5-5 and TRBJ1-5, the full variable domain reads DAGVTQSPTHLIKTRGQQVTLRCSPISGHKSVSWYQQVLGQGPQFIFQYYEKEERGRGNFPDRFSARQFPNYSSELNVNALLLGDSALYLCASSLQGDQPQHFGDGTRLSIL.

The rearrangement links TRBV28 to TRBJ1-1; D not resolved. Germline V gene sequence: CDR1 MDHEN, CDR2 SYDVKM. Deletions cut 6 bases from V and 4 bases from J, with 18 bases between. The CDR3 is 15 residues long. CDR3 loop: CASRFREDASTEAFF. The CDR3 DNA follows: TGTGCCAGCAGGTTTCGTGAGGACGCGAGCACTGAAGCTTTCTTT.

This rearrangement joins TRBV2 to TRBJ1-4; D remains unclear. The CDR3 sequence is 15 residues long. CDR1 is SNHLY and CDR2 is FYNNEI in the germline V gene. Trimming shortened V by 0 bases and J by 8 bases, and 13 bases separated the two germline ends. The CDR3 DNA reads TGTGCCAGCAGTGAAGCGCGTTGGCAGGAGGAAAAACTGTTTTTT. Protein sequence: CASSEARWQEEKLFF.

Remarks on this clone: The sample carries other DNA sequences with the same CDR3. V usage is TRBV29-1 and J usage is TRBJ2-7; no clear D. Germline-derived CDR1 and CDR2 are SQVTM and ANQGSEA. The CDR3 covers 12 residues. V gave up 4 bases and J gave up 1 base, with 8 bases separating them. The CDR3 reads CSVVVNSYEQYF. The CDR3, as DNA: TGCAGCGTTGTAGTTAATTCCTACGAGCAGTACTTC.

The CDR3 region has the DNA TGTGCCAGCACCACGGACAGTCTCTACGAGCAGTACTTC. It specifies CASTTDSLYEQYF. The chain is built from TRBV2 and TRBJ2-7, with a tentative D call TRBD1 (6 bases). Germline CDR1 is SNHLY and CDR2 is FYNNEI. The CDR3 is 13 residues long. V was shortened by 7 bases and J by 3 bases, with 13 bases between the two germline ends.

The chain links TRBV7-9 to TRBJ2-6, with unresolved D. CDR3 size: 17 residues. CDR1 is SEHNR, CDR2 FQNEAQ, per germline (reference sequence). Trimming shortened V by 4 bases and J by 7 bases, and 20 bases separated the two germline ends. CDR3 nucleotide sequence: TGTGCCAGCAGCTCTAGTGGACGGCCTCACCTTGCCAACGTCCTGACTTTC. Amino acid sequence: CASSSSGRPHLANVLTF. The full variable domain, completed using reference TRBV7-9 and TRBJ2-6, is DTGVSQNPRHKITKRGQNVTFRCDPISEHNRLYWYRQTLGQGPEFLTYFQNEAQLEKSRLLSDRFSAERPKGSFSTLEIQRTEQGDSAMYLCASSSSGRPHLANVLTFGAGSRLTVL.

V is TRBV4-1 and J is TRBJ1-6; TRBD1 might be the D (6 bases). Trimming took off 2 bases at V and 4 bases at J, with 12 bases between the two ends. This CDR3 region has 16 residues. CDR1 and CDR2 (germline): MGHRA, YSYEKL. CDR3 DNA sequence: TGCGCCAGCAGCCAACTCTTGACAGGTTATAATTCACCCCTCCACTTT. As protein: CASSQLLTGYNSPLHF.

The chain carries TRBV20-1 and TRBJ1-1, with 11 bases fitting TRBD1. Germline CDR1 reads DFQATT; CDR2 reads SNEGSKA (reference sequence). CDR3 size: 11 residues. The trim removed 5 bases at V and 8 bases at J, leaving 1 base unmatched. CDR3 bases: TGCAGTGCTTGGACAGGGGGCGAAGCTTTCTTT. Residues: CSAWTGGEAFF.

The gene calls are TRBV6-1 and TRBJ1-2; D ambiguous. The CDR3 length is 12 residues. Germline CDR1 reads MNHNS; CDR2 reads SASEGT. V was clipped by 8 bases and J by 7 bases, with 14 bases between them. The CDR3, as DNA: TGTGCCAGCGGAGCCTTTTGGAGTGGCTACACCTTC. It is translated as CASGAFWSGYTF.

The chain is built from TRBV5-4 and TRBJ2-3; no reliable D call. V was trimmed by 0 bases and J by 2 bases, leaving 7 bases between them. Looked up from germline, CDR1 is SGHNT and CDR2 is YYREEE (reference sequence). CDR3 size: 14 residues. In nucleotides, the CDR3 is TGTGCCAGCAGCTTGGCCAAGAACACAGATACGCAGTATTTT. This translates into CASSLAKNTDTQYF.

The J gene is TRBJ2-1, the V gene TRBV11-1, with D uncertain. Germline loops: CDR1 SGHAT, CDR2 FQDESV (reference sequence). Trimming shortened V by 4 bases and J by 4 bases, and 8 bases separated the two germline ends. This CDR3 spans 13 amino acids. The CDR3 DNA is TGTGCCAGCAGCTCCCACCGATACAATGAGCAGTTCTTC. Translation: CASSSHRYNEQFF.

This clone has only a few counts. CDR3 loop: CASSLSDRGAFF. In nucleotides, the CDR3 is TGTGCCAGCAGTTTATCGGACAGAGGAGCTTTCTTT. The chain has TRBV28 and TRBJ1-1; D may be TRBD1 (6 bases). Germline values: CDR1 MDHEN, CDR2 SYDVKM. The ends were cut back, 1 base at V and 10 bases at J, with 10 bases in the middle. The CDR3 is 12 residues long.

The chain carries TRBV5-8 and TRBJ1-2; TRBD1 is a possible D gene (5 bases). Trimming shortened V by 2 bases and J by 7 bases, and 15 bases separated the two germline ends. The CDR3 spans 14 residues. Germline V gives CDR1 SGHTS, CDR2 YDEGEE. CDR3 protein: CASSFGGFYPGYTF. CDR3 DNA: TGTGCCAGCAGCTTTGGGGGTTTCTACCCTGGCTACACCTTC.